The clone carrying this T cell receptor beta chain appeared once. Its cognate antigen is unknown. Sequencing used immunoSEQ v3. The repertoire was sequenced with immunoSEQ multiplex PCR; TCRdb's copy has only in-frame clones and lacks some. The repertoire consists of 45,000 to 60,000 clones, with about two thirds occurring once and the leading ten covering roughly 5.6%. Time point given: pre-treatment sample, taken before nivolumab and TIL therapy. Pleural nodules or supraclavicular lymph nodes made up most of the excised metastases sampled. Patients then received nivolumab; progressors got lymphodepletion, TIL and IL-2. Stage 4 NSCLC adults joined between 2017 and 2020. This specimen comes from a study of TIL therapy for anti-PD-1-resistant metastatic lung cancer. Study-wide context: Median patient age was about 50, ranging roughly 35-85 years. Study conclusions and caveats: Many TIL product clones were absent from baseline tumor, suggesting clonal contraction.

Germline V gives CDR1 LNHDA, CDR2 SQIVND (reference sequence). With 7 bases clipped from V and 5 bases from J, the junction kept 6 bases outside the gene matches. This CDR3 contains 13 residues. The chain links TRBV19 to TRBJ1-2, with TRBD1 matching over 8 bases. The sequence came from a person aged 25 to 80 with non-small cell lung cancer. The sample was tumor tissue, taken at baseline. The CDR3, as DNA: TGTGCCAGTAAGAGGGGACAGGCTTATGGCTACACCTTC. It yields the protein CASKRGQAYGYTF.